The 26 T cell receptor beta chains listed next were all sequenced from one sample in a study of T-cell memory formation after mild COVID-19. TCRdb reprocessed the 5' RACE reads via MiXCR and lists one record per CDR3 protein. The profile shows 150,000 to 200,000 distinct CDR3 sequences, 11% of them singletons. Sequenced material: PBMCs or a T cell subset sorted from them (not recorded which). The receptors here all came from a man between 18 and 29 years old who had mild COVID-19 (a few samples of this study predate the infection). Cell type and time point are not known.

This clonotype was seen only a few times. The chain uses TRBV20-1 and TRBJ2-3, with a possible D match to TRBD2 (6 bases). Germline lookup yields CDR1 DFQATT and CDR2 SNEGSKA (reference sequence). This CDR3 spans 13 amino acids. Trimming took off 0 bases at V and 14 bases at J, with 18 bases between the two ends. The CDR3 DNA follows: TGCAGTGCTAGAGATCCCTCCCCGGAGGGGTGGTATTTT. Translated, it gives CSARDPSPEGWYF.

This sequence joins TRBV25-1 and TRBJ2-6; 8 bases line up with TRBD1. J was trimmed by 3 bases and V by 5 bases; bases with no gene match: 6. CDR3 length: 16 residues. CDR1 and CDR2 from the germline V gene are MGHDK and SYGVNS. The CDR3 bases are TGTGCCAGCAGTCAGCCAGGGGGCGTTGGGGCCAACGTCCTGACTTTC. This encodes CASSQPGGVGANVLTF. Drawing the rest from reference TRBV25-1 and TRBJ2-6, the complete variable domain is EADIYQTPRYLVIGTGKKITLECSQTMGHDKMYWYQQDPGMELHLIHYSYGVNSTEKGDLSSESTVSRIRTEHFPLTLESARPSHTSQYLCASSQPGGVGANVLTFGAGSRLTVL.

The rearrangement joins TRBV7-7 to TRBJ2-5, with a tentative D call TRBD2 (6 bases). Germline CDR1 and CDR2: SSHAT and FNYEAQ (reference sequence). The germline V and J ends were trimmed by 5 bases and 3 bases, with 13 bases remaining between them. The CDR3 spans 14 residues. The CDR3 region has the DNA TGTGCCAGCAGCCCCGGGACTTTCGAAGAGACCCAGTACTTC. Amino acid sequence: CASSPGTFEETQYF.

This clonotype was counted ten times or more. CDR3 sequence reads: CASSPGTGRTGELFF. The DNA for the CDR3 is TGCGCCAGCAGCCCCGGGACAGGGCGGACCGGGGAGCTGTTTTTT. This chain links TRBV4-3 with TRBJ2-2; 9 bases are a match to TRBD1. The junction had 5 bases not matched to a gene; V was cut back by 4 bases and J by 5 bases. CDR1 and CDR2 from the germline V gene are LGHNA and YSLEER. This CDR3 comprises 15 residues.

As DNA, the CDR3 is TGTGCCACCTCCCGGGCGTACGAGCAGTACTTC. It encodes CATSRAYEQYF. The chain recombines TRBV7-9 with TRBJ2-7, with no clear D. Germline V gene lookup returns CDR1 SEHNR and CDR2 FQNEAQ (reference sequence). V was cut by 10 bases and J by 4 bases, with 11 bases left in between. CDR3 length: 11 residues.

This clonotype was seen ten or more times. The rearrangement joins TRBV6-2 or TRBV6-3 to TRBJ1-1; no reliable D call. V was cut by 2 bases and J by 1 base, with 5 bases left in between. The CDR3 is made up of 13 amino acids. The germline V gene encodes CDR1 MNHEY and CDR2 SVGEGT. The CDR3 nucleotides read TGTGCCAGCAGTTACGGGCGGAACACTGAAGCTTTCTTT. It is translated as CASSYGRNTEAFF.

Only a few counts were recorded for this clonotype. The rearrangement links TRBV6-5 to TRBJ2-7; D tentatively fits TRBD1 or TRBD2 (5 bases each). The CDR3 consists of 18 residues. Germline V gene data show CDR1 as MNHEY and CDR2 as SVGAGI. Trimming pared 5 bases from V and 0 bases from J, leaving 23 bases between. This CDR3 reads CASSQPPLTEGSSYEQYV. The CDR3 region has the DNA TGTGCCAGCAGTCAACCCCCCCTGACAGAGGGAAGCTCCTACGAGCAGTACGTC.

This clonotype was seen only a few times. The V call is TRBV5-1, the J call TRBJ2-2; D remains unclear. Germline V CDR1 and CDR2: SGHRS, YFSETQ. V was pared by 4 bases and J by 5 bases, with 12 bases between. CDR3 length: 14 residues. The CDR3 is CASSLGTGTGELFF. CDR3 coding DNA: TGCGCCAGCAGCCTCGGAACCGGAACCGGGGAGCTGTTTTTT. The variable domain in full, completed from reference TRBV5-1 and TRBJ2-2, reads KAGVTQTPRYLIKTRGQQVTLSCSPISGHRSVSWYQQTPGQGLQFLFEYFSETQRNKGNFPGRFSGRQFSNSRSEMNVSTLELGDSALYLCASSLGTGTGELFFGEGSRLTVL.

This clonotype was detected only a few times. The CDR3 DNA sequence: TGCGCCAGCAGCCAAGAGGCATCGGGGGCCGGGGAAAAACTGTTTTTT. It encodes CASSQEASGAGEKLFF. The chain combines TRBV4-3 with TRBJ1-4; D may be TRBD1 (6 bases). The CDR3 runs 16 residues. The germline CDR1 and CDR2 sequences are LGHNA and YSLEER. V was cut by 0 bases and J by 8 bases, with 16 bases left in between.

CDR3 nucleotide sequence: TGTGCCAGCAGCTTAGGGAGAGTCGGGGAGCTGTTTTTT. This encodes CASSLGRVGELFF. The V gene is TRBV7-3, the J gene TRBJ2-2; D is perhaps TRBD2 (5 bases). CDR1 is SGHTA and CDR2 is FQGTGA in the germline V gene. This CDR3 comprises 13 residues. V was trimmed by 2 bases and J by 7 bases, leaving 8 bases between them. Variable domain in full (rest from reference TRBV7-3 and TRBJ2-2): GAGVSQTPSNKVTEKGKYVELRCDPISGHTALYWYRQSLGQGPEFLIYFQGTGAADDSGLPNDRFFAVRPEGSVSTLKIQRTERGDSAVYLCASSLGRVGELFFGEGSRLTVL.

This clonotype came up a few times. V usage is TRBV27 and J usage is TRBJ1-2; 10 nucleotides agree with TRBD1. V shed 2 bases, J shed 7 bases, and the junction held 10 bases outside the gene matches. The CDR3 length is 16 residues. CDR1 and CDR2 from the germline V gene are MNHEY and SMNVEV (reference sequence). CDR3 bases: TGTGCCAGCAGTTTAAGGGGGGGACAGGGGTTGCGTGGCTACACCTTC. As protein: CASSLRGGQGLRGYTF.

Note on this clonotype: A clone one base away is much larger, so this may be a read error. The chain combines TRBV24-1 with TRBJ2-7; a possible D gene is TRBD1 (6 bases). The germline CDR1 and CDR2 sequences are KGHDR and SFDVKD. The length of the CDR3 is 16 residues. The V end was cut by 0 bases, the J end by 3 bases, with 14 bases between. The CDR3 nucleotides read TGTGCCACCAGTGATTTGCGCACACAGGGATACTACGAGCAGTACGTC. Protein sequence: CATSDLRTQGYYEQYV.

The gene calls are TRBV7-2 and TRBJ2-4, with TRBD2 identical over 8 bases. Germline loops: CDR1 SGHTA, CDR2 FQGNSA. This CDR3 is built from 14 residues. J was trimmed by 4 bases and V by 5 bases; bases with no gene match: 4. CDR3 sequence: CASSAREGKNIQYF. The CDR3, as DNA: TGTGCCAGCAGCGCCCGGGAGGGTAAAAACATTCAGTACTTC.

CDR3: CASSYNSPLHF. CDR3 sequence (DNA): TGTGCCAGCTCCTATAATTCACCCCTCCACTTT. The chain employs TRBV28 and TRBJ1-6, with D hard to call. Trimming took off 8 bases at V and 1 base at J, with 0 bases between the two ends. The CDR3 has 11 amino acids. In germline, CDR1 is MDHEN, CDR2 SYDVKM.

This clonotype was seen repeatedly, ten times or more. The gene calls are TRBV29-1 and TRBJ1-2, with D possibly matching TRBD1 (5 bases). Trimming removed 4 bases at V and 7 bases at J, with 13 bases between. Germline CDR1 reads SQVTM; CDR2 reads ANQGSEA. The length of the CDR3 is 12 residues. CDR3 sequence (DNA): TGCAGCGTTGTTGGGGGAACGGGTGGCTACACCTTC. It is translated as CSVVGGTGGYTF.

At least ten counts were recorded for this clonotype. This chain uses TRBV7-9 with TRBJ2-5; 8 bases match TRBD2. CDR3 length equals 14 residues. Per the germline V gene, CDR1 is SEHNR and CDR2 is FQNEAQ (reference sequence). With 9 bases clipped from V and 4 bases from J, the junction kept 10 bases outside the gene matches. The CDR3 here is CARERGLRRETQYF. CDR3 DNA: TGTGCCAGAGAGCGGGGGCTCCGACGAGAGACCCAGTACTTC. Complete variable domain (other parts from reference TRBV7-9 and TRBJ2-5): DTGVSQNPRHKITKRGQNVTFRCDPISEHNRLYWYRQTLGQGPEFLTYFQNEAQLEKSRLLSDRFSAERPKGSFSTLEIQRTEQGDSAMYLCARERGLRRETQYFGPGTRLLVL.

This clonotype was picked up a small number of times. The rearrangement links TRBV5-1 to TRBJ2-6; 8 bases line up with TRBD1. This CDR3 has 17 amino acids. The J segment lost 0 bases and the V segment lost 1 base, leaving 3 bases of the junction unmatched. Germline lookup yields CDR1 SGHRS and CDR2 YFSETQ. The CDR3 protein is CASSLSGGGSGANVLTF. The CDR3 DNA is TGCGCCAGCAGCTTGTCAGGGGGCGGCTCTGGGGCCAACGTCCTGACTTTC.

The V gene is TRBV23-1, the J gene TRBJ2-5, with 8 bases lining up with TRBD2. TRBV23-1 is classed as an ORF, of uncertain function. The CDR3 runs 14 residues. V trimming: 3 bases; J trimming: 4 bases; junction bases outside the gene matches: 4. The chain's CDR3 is CASSHSGGSETQYF. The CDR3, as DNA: TGCGCCAGCAGTCACTCGGGGGGGTCAGAGACCCAGTACTTC.

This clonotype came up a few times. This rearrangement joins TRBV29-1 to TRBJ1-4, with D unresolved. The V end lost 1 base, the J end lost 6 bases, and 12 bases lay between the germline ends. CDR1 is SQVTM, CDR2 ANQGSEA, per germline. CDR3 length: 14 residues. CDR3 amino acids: CSVEGSSVHEKLFF. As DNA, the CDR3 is TGCAGCGTTGAAGGGTCGTCAGTCCATGAAAAACTGTTTTTT.

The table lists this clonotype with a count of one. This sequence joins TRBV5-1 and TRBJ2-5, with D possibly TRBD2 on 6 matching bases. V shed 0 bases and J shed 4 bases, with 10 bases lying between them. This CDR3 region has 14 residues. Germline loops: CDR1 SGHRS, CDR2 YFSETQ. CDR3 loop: CASSLDLASETQYF. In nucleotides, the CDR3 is TGCGCCAGCAGCTTGGATCTAGCGTCAGAGACCCAGTACTTC.

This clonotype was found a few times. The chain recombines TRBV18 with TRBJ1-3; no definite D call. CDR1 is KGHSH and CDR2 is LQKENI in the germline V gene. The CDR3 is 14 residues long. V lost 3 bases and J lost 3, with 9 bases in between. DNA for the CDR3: TGTGCCAGCTCACCCCGGGAGAATGGAAACACCATATATTTT. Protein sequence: CASSPRENGNTIYF.

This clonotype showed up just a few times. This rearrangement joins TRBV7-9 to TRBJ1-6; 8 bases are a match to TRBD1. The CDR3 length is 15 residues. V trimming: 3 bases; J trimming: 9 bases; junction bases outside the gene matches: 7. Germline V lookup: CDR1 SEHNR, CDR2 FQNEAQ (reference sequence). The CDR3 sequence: CASSLQGARGSPLHF. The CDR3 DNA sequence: TGTGCCAGCAGCTTGCAGGGGGCGCGGGGTTCACCCCTCCACTTT. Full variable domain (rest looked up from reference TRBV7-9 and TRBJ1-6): DTGVSQNPRHKITKRGQNVTFRCDPISEHNRLYWYRQTLGQGPEFLTYFQNEAQLEKSRLLSDRFSAERPKGSFSTLEIQRTEQGDSAMYLCASSLQGARGSPLHFGNGTRLTVT.

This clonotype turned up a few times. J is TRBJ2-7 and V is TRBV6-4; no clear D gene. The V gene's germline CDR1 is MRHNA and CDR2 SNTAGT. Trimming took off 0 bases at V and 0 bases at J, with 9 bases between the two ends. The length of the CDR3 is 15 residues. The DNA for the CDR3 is TGTGCCAGCAGTGACTCGGGTGAGTCCTCCTACGAGCAGTACGTC. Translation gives CASSDSGESSYEQYV.

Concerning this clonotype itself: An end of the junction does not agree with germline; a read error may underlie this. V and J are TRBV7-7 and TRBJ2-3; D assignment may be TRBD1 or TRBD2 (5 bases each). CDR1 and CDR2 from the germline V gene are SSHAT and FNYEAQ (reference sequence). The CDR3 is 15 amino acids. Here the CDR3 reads CASSLVGQGADTQYF. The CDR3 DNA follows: TGTGCTAGCAGCTTAGTAGGGCAGGGAGCAGATACGCAGTATTTT.

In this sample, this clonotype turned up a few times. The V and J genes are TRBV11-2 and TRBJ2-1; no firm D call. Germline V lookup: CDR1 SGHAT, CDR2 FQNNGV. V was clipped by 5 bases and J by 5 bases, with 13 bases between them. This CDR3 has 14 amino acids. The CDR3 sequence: CASSPQGFDNEQFF. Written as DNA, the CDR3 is TGTGCCAGCAGCCCCCAAGGGTTTGACAATGAGCAGTTCTTC.

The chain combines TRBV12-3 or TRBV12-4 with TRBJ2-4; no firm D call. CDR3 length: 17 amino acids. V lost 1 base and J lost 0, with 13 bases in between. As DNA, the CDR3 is TGTGCCAGCAGTTTAGGAAGGGCGGCTCTAGCCAAAAACATTCAGTACTTC. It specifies CASSLGRAALAKNIQYF.